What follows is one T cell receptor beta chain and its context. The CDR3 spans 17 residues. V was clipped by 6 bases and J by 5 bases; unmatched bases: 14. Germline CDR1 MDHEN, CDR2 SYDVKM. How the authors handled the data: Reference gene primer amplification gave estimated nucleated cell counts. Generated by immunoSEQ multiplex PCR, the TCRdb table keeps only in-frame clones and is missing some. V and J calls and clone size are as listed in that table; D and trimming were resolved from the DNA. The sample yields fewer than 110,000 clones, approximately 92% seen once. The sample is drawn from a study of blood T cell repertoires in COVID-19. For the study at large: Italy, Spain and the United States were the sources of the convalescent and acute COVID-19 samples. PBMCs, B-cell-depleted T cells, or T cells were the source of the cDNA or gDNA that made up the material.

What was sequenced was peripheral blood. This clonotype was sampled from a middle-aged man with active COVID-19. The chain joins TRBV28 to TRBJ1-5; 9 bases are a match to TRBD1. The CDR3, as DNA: TGTGCCAGCAGACTCGGGACAGGGTTTGCGGGGGATCAGCCCCAGCATTTT. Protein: CASRLGTGFAGDQPQHF.